The rows below give T cell receptor beta chains drawn from one sample of a study of OX40 agonist ivuxolimab in advanced cancers. Method: immunoSEQ multiplex PCR; TCRdb's copy keeps in-frame clones and lacks some. The profile shows 35,000 or so clones, roughly four fifths of them singletons. Source: CD4+ or CD8+ T cells sorted from blood, taken in a trial of the OX40 agonist ivuxolimab. These receptors all come from an adult with an advanced solid tumor such as melanoma, head and neck, liver or kidney cancer. The CDR3 runs from the conserved cysteine through the conserved F or W. D genes are given only for firm matches. Size is omitted from some rows. Given values are once, few, many or a class for expanded clones.

j_call: TRBJ2-1
clone_size: .
d_call: .
v_call: TRBV7-8
cdr3_nt: TGTGCCAGCAGCTCACCGGACGACCGTGAGCAGTTCTTC
cdr3_aa: CASSSPDDREQFF

j_call: TRBJ2-7
clone_size: .
d_call: TRBD1
v_call: TRBV5-6
cdr3_nt: TGTGCCAGCAGTTACAGGGGCCCTAACTACGAGCAGTACTTC
cdr3_aa: CASSYRGPNYEQYF

j_call: TRBJ1-5
clone_size: .
d_call: .
v_call: TRBV7-8
cdr3_nt: TGTGCCAGCAGCCGGGGGCAGGGGAGCAATCAGCCCCAGCATTTT
cdr3_aa: CASSRGQGSNQPQHF

j_call: TRBJ1-1
clone_size: once
d_call: .
v_call: TRBV5-6
cdr3_nt: TGTGCCAGCAGCTGGGCTCAGAGGCGTGGAGCTTTCTTT
cdr3_aa: CASSWAQRRGAFF

j_call: TRBJ2-7
clone_size: .
d_call: .
v_call: TRBV5-4
cdr3_nt: TGTGCCAGCAGCTTGAGGGCGGGGGAGCAGTACTTC
cdr3_aa: CASSLRAGEQYF

j_call: TRBJ1-1
clone_size: .
d_call: TRBD1
v_call: TRBV28
cdr3_nt: TGTGCCAGCAGGAAATCAGGGGGCTGGAACACTGAAGCTTTCTTT
cdr3_aa: CASRKSGGWNTEAFF

j_call: TRBJ1-6
clone_size: few
d_call: .
v_call: TRBV27
cdr3_nt: TGTGCCAGCAGTAGTCAGGGTAGAGGTTCACCCCTCCACTTT
cdr3_aa: CASSSQGRGSPLHF

j_call: TRBJ1-2
clone_size: .
d_call: .
v_call: TRBV5-1
cdr3_nt: TGCGCCAGCAGCCTCGGGACTCCCGGAGGGGGCTACACCTTC
cdr3_aa: CASSLGTPGGGYTF

j_call: TRBJ2-4
clone_size: once
d_call: .
v_call: TRBV4-1
cdr3_nt: TGCGCCAGCAGCCAAGTAGGGTTCATAGCCAAAAACATTCAGTACTTC
cdr3_aa: CASSQVGFIAKNIQYF

j_call: TRBJ1-1
clone_size: .
d_call: .
v_call: TRBV5-1
cdr3_nt: TGCGCCAGCAGCTTCATGGCGGGGGAAGCTTTCTTT
cdr3_aa: CASSFMAGEAFF

j_call: TRBJ2-1
clone_size: .
d_call: .
v_call: TRBV6-6
cdr3_nt: TGTGCCAGCAGTTACCAGGTGATCAGAGACAATGAGCAGTTCTTC
cdr3_aa: CASSYQVIRDNEQFF

j_call: TRBJ2-1
clone_size: .
d_call: TRBD2
v_call: TRBV5-4
cdr3_nt: TGTGCCAGCAGCCTCGGACTAGCGGGATACAATGAGCAGTTCTTC
cdr3_aa: CASSLGLAGYNEQFF

j_call: TRBJ1-6
clone_size: .
d_call: TRBD1
v_call: TRBV28
cdr3_nt: TGTGCCAGCAGGGGGCCGGGACAGAACTTAGCACCCCTCCACTTT
cdr3_aa: CASRGPGQNLAPLHF

j_call: TRBJ2-7
clone_size: .
d_call: .
v_call: TRBV6-5
cdr3_nt: TGTGCCAGCAGTTTCGCGGACCGAGAGCAGTACTTC
cdr3_aa: CASSFADREQYF

j_call: TRBJ1-5
clone_size: .
d_call: .
v_call: TRBV19
cdr3_nt: TGTGCCAGTAGTATGATCGGGGCCCGGAACATGGGCAATCAGCCCCAGCATTTT
cdr3_aa: CASSMIGARNMGNQPQHF

j_call: TRBJ2-7
clone_size: .
d_call: .
v_call: TRBV18
cdr3_nt: TGTGCCAGCTCACCCGTTAGACAATATAGCGGCTACGAGCAGTACTTC
cdr3_aa: CASSPVRQYSGYEQYF

j_call: TRBJ1-2
clone_size: once
d_call: TRBD1
v_call: TRBV30
cdr3_nt: TGTGCCTGGAGTGTGGGACAGGGGTTTGGGGGCTACACCTTC
cdr3_aa: CAWSVGQGFGGYTF

j_call: TRBJ1-6
clone_size: .
d_call: TRBD1
v_call: TRBV5-4
cdr3_nt: TGTGCCAGCAGCCCGGGGGACAGGGGAAATTCACCCCTCCACTTT
cdr3_aa: CASSPGDRGNSPLHF

j_call: TRBJ1-5
clone_size: .
d_call: .
v_call: TRBV2
cdr3_nt: TGTGCCAGCAATGTAAGAGACCGGGGAAATCAGCCCCAGCATTTT
cdr3_aa: CASNVRDRGNQPQHF

j_call: TRBJ2-1
clone_size: .
d_call: .
v_call: TRBV30
cdr3_nt: TGTGCCTGGAGTTGGGGTTTAGGGGAATCTGAGCAGTTCTTC
cdr3_aa: CAWSWGLGESEQFF

j_call: TRBJ2-1
clone_size: .
d_call: TRBD2
v_call: TRBV10-3
cdr3_nt: TGTGCCATCAGAGATAGCGGGGGGGCCCATGAGCAGTTCTTC
cdr3_aa: CAIRDSGGAHEQFF

j_call: TRBJ2-5
clone_size: .
d_call: .
v_call: TRBV28
cdr3_nt: TGTGCCAGCAGTTTTCCGACCCACAGGGTTGACCAAGAGACCCAGTACTTC
cdr3_aa: CASSFPTHRVDQETQYF

j_call: TRBJ1-1
clone_size: .
d_call: .
v_call: TRBV21-1
cdr3_nt: TGTGCCAGCACCGAGAAAAAGACAGGGGCTACGAACACTGAAGCTTTCTTT
cdr3_aa: CASTEKKTGATNTEAFF

j_call: TRBJ2-4
clone_size: once
d_call: TRBD2
v_call: TRBV28
cdr3_nt: TGTGCCAGCATGGGGGCGCCTAGCGGGAGGGCCAAGGACATTCAGTACTTC
cdr3_aa: CASMGAPSGRAKDIQYF

j_call: TRBJ2-5
clone_size: .
d_call: TRBD2
v_call: TRBV9
cdr3_nt: TGTGCCAGCAGCGTAGAAGGTAGCGGGAGGCAAGAGACCCAGTACTTC
cdr3_aa: CASSVEGSGRQETQYF

j_call: TRBJ1-1
clone_size: .
d_call: .
v_call: TRBV9
cdr3_nt: TGTGCCAGCAGCGTAGGGGACGCACAGGGCACTGAAACTTTCTTT
cdr3_aa: CASSVGDAQGTETFF

j_call: TRBJ2-2
clone_size: .
d_call: .
v_call: TRBV2
cdr3_nt: TGTGCCAGCAGTGCAGACACCGGGGAGCTGTTTTTT
cdr3_aa: CASSADTGELFF

j_call: TRBJ1-4
clone_size: once
d_call: .
v_call: TRBV2
cdr3_nt: TGTGCCAGCAGTGAGTTACGCCAGGGGAAAAATGAAAAACTGTTTTTT
cdr3_aa: CASSELRQGKNEKLFF

j_call: TRBJ2-4
clone_size: .
d_call: TRBD2
v_call: TRBV4-1
cdr3_nt: TGCGCCAGCAGCTCCTACGGGGGGGTCGGCACTAGAGCCAAAAACATTCAGTACTTC
cdr3_aa: CASSSYGGVGTRAKNIQYF

j_call: TRBJ2-7
clone_size: .
d_call: TRBD1
v_call: TRBV19
cdr3_nt: TGTGCCAGTAGTAGGTCGGGACAGGGGCGCTACGAGCAGTACTTC
cdr3_aa: CASSRSGQGRYEQYF